These 27 T cell receptor beta chains were all obtained from the same sample, sequenced in a study of persistence of HIV-infected CD4 T cells. No antigens are known for them. Sequencing used immunoSEQ version 4 in survey mode. The repertoire was sequenced with immunoSEQ multiplex PCR; TCRdb's copy has only in-frame clones and lacks some. The table has about 7,000 clones, around three quarters seen once. Cells were stimulated with CMV-infected fibroblast lysates at 10 ug/mL. Sorting selected CD4+ T cells upregulating both CD40 ligand and CD69. The sequencing used CD4+ T cells sorted from PBMCs after roughly 18-hour stimulation, collected from a patient who received antiretroviral therapy. These TCRs come from an adult woman with HIV who was CMV-seropositive.

This clone showed up just once. CDR3 loop: CASSQEPGAAYEQYF. As DNA, the CDR3 is TGCGCCAGCAGCCAAGAGCCAGGGGCAGCCTACGAGCAGTACTTC. The genes are TRBV4-3 and TRBJ2-7; D is perhaps TRBD1 (6 bases). The germline V gene has CDR1 LGHNA and CDR2 YSLEER. V lost 0 bases and J lost 2, with 11 bases in between. The CDR3 has 15 residues.

V usage is TRBV7-3 and J usage is TRBJ1-1; D remains ambiguous. The CDR3 is 13 amino acids. Trimming removed 5 bases at V and 2 bases at J, with 9 bases between. CDR1 SGHTA and CDR2 FQGTGA come from the germline V gene. CDR3 sequence reads: CASSDQSNTEAFF. The CDR3 DNA reads as TGTGCCAGCAGCGACCAGAGTAACACTGAAGCTTTCTTT.

This rearrangement joins TRBV6-5 to TRBJ2-7, with D uncertain. The CDR3 runs to 12 residues. From germline, CDR1 is MNHEY and CDR2 SVGAGI. Deletions cut 7 bases from V and 2 bases from J, with 9 bases between. CDR3 sequence (DNA): TGTGCCAGCAAGCCAGGAACCTACGAGCAGTACTTC. It is translated as CASKPGTYEQYF.

The chain uses TRBV5-1 and TRBJ1-5; no clear D gene. The CDR3 is made up of 14 amino acids. CDR1 is SGHRS and CDR2 is YFSETQ in the germline V gene. Deletions cut 0 bases from V and 4 bases from J, with 8 bases between. In DNA form, the CDR3 reads TGCGCCAGCAGCTTGGACACAAGTAATCAGCCCCAGCATTTT. Translated: CASSLDTSNQPQHF.

The chain recombines TRBV30 with TRBJ2-7; 8 bases map to TRBD2. The CDR3 totals 14 residues. Trimming took 3 bases from V and 6 from J; bases not matched to a gene: 10. CDR1 and CDR2 (germline): GTSNPN, SVGIG (reference sequence). The CDR3 protein is CAWRILGGVSEQYF. The CDR3 nucleotides read TGTGCCTGGAGAATCCTCGGGGGGGTATCCGAGCAGTACTTC.

The chain joins TRBV6-4 to TRBJ2-2; D uncertain. This CDR3 comprises 14 residues. Trimming left V 4 bases short and J 0 bases short, with 6 bases between. Germline CDR1 reads MRHNA; CDR2 reads SNTAGT. The CDR3 coding sequence is TGTGCCAGCAGTGGTCAATCGAACACCGGGGAGCTGTTTTTT. It yields the protein CASSGQSNTGELFF.

This clone came up once. The chain is built from TRBV3-1 (or the pseudogene TRBV3-2) and TRBJ1-2; TRBD1 agrees at 7 bases. Germline V gives CDR1 LGHDT, CDR2 YNNKEL (reference sequence). Losses at the gene ends were 0 bases for V and 2 bases for J; bases not matched to a gene: 6. There are 16 residues in the CDR3. In nucleotides, the CDR3 is TGTGCCAGCAGCCAAGAAAAGGGGGCGCAGAACTATGGCTACACCTTC. Protein: CASSQEKGAQNYGYTF.

This clone appeared a single time. This chain connects TRBV29-1 to TRBJ1-5; 11 nucleotides align to TRBD1. J was trimmed by 6 bases and V by 4 bases; bases with no gene match: 5. Germline assignment: CDR1 SQVTM and CDR2 ANQGSEA. CDR3 length: 14 amino acids. The CDR3 DNA reads as TGCAGCGTTGCCCAAGGGACAGGGGGTCAGCCCCAGCATTTT. Residues: CSVAQGTGGQPQHF.

The chain links TRBV5-1 to TRBJ2-7; 10 positions match TRBD2. After removal of 2 bases from V and 5 bases from J, the junction contained 7 bases not matched to a gene. Germline V gene sequence: CDR1 SGHRS, CDR2 YFSETQ. The CDR3 is 15 residues long. CDR3 amino acids: CASSFQAGGPNEQYF. CDR3 DNA sequence: TGCGCCAGCAGCTTCCAAGCGGGGGGGCCCAACGAGCAGTACTTC. The full variable domain, in which reference TRBV5-1 and TRBJ2-7 provide the parts outside the CDR3, is KAGVTQTPRYLIKTRGQQVTLSCSPISGHRSVSWYQQTPGQGLQFLFEYFSETQRNKGNFPGRFSGRQFSNSRSEMNVSTLELGDSALYLCASSFQAGGPNEQYFGPGTRLTVT.

This chain links TRBV30 with TRBJ2-3, with 12 bases fitting TRBD2. Losses at the gene ends were 0 bases for V and 4 bases for J; bases not matched to a gene: 5. This CDR3 region has 16 residues. Germline V gives CDR1 GTSNPN, CDR2 SVGIG (reference sequence). CDR3 amino acids: CAWSVGASGGADTQYF. The CDR3 DNA sequence: TGTGCCTGGAGTGTAGGTGCTAGCGGGGGGGCAGATACGCAGTATTTT.

The chain joins TRBV30 to TRBJ2-2; 10 bases are a match to TRBD2. Germline V CDR1 and CDR2: GTSNPN, SVGIG (reference sequence). The CDR3 is 15 amino acids. V gave up 2 bases and J gave up 7 bases; unmatched junction bases: 7. The CDR3 is CAWSIERGGHGELFF. The CDR3 region has the DNA TGTGCCTGGAGTATCGAGCGGGGGGGCCACGGGGAGCTGTTTTTT.

V is TRBV9 and J is TRBJ2-1; 10 bases agree with TRBD1. Germline trimming cut 3 bases from V and 12 bases from J; bases unmatched to any gene: 12. This CDR3 contains 15 residues. Per germline, CDR1 SGDLS and CDR2 YYNGEE. DNA of the CDR3: TGTGCCAGCAGCGCGGGACAGGGGTTATTAAACGGGCAGTTCTTC. Protein product: CASSAGQGLLNGQFF.

This rearrangement joins TRBV19 to TRBJ2-1, with unresolved D. The ends were cut back, 10 bases at V and 0 bases at J, with 7 bases in the middle. The CDR3 extends over 12 amino acids. Germline values: CDR1 LNHDA, CDR2 SQIVND (reference sequence). The CDR3 sequence is CATTSSYNEQFF. For the CDR3, the DNA is TGTGCCACAACGAGCTCCTACAATGAGCAGTTCTTC.

This chain uses TRBV10-3 with TRBJ2-7; TRBD2 agrees at 12 bases. The CDR3 has 19 residues. V shed 7 bases, J shed 0 bases, and the junction held 16 bases outside the gene matches. The V gene's germline CDR1 is ENHRY and CDR2 SYGVKD. The CDR3: CAINPAPPLAGGSSYEQYF. CDR3 coding DNA: TGTGCCATCAACCCAGCCCCCCCACTAGCGGGGGGTAGCTCCTACGAGCAGTACTTC.

The rearrangement uses TRBV28 and TRBJ1-4; D gene unclear. This CDR3 is 14 amino acids long. V lost 4 bases and J 2 bases, leaving 8 bases between the germline ends. CDR1 and CDR2 from the germline V gene are MDHEN and SYDVKM. CDR3 coding DNA: TGTGCCAGCAGTTCCGGCAGTACTAATGAAAAACTGTTTTTT. It translates to CASSSGSTNEKLFF.

This rearrangement joins TRBV29-1 to TRBJ2-2; 7 bases match TRBD2. V was clipped by 7 bases and J by 6 bases; unmatched bases: 5. The germline CDR1 and CDR2 sequences are SQVTM and ANQGSEA. CDR3 length: 12 residues. CDR3 amino acids: CSARETAGELFF. The CDR3 coding sequence is TGCAGCGCGCGGGAGACCGCCGGGGAGCTGTTTTTT.

The chain combines TRBV6-6 with TRBJ1-5; D uncertain. Germline V gives CDR1 MNHNY, CDR2 SVGAGI (reference sequence). Trimming took off 4 bases at V and 4 bases at J, with 14 bases between the two ends. This CDR3 has 15 residues. CDR3 residues: CASSSGRNFNQPQHF. For the CDR3, the DNA is TGTGCCAGCAGTTCAGGCAGAAACTTTAATCAGCCCCAGCATTTT.

The V gene is TRBV20-1, the J gene TRBJ1-2, with D hard to call. This CDR3 is built from 10 residues. Germline CDR1 and CDR2: DFQATT and SNEGSKA (reference sequence). The CDR3 is CSAKASGYTF. CDR3 bases: TGCAGCGCCAAGGCGTCAGGCTACACCTTC.

The rearrangement joins TRBV5-1 to TRBJ1-5; D gene ambiguous. The V end lost 4 bases, the J end lost 2 bases, and 7 bases lay between the germline ends. CDR3 length: 13 residues. Germline V gene data show CDR1 as SGHRS and CDR2 as YFSETQ. CDR3 sequence: CASSPSGNQPQHF. The CDR3 DNA is TGCGCCAGCAGCCCGTCCGGCAATCAGCCCCAGCATTTT.

By its share, this clone is hyperexpanded. The chain links TRBV3-1 (or the pseudogene TRBV3-2) to TRBJ2-6, with 7 nucleotides matching TRBD1. CDR3 length: 18 amino acids. V gave up 1 base and J gave up 0 bases; unmatched junction bases: 6. Germline CDR1 and CDR2: LGHDT and YNNKEL (reference sequence). CDR3 nucleotides: TGTGCCAGCAGCCAAGCTGGAAACAGGGGCTCTGGGGCCAACGTCCTGACTTTC. This sequence encodes CASSQAGNRGSGANVLTF.

The chain employs TRBV3-1 (or the pseudogene TRBV3-2) and TRBJ2-7; D gene unclear. The germline gives CDR1 LGHDT, CDR2 YNNKEL (reference sequence). V shed 3 bases and J shed 1 base, with 10 bases lying between them. The CDR3 extends over 14 amino acids. This CDR3 reads CASSQGVGSYEQYF. Here the CDR3 DNA reads TGTGCCAGCAGCCAGGGTGTTGGGTCCTACGAGCAGTACTTC.

This clone showed up just a few times. The rearrangement uses TRBV7-3 and TRBJ1-3; TRBD1 might be the D (5 bases). Between the trimmed V and J ends, which lost 5 bases and 8 bases, there was a span of 16 bases. The CDR3 is 14 residues long. Germline CDR1 reads SGHTA; CDR2 reads FQGTGA. As DNA, the CDR3 is TGTGCCAGCAGCCCAGGACCGGGAGGGGACACCATATATTTT. This encodes CASSPGPGGDTIYF.

The DNA for the CDR3 is TGTGCCACCAGTCAAAGGGAGACCCAGTACTTC. This codes for CATSQRETQYF. The V call is TRBV24-1, the J call TRBJ2-5; D is ambiguous. Per germline, CDR1 KGHDR and CDR2 SFDVKD. The CDR3 extends over 11 amino acids. V was shortened by 6 bases and J by 5 bases, with 6 bases between the two germline ends.

The chain links TRBV18 to TRBJ1-1, with D unresolved. This CDR3 region has 14 residues. Germline CDR1 and CDR2: KGHSH and LQKENI. Trimming cost V 2 bases and J 7 bases, with 14 bases left between them. This CDR3 is CASSPGVLVGEAFF. CDR3 DNA: TGTGCCAGCTCACCAGGGGTATTGGTGGGTGAAGCTTTCTTT.

The chain uses TRBV5-4 and TRBJ2-1; 9 bases map to TRBD1. Germline assignment: CDR1 SGHNT and CDR2 YYREEE (reference sequence). The CDR3 contains 15 residues. V was clipped by 1 base and J by 5 bases; unmatched bases: 4. The CDR3 nucleotides read TGTGCCAGCAGCTTGACAGGGGGCGCCCACAATGAGCAGTTCTTC. This sequence encodes CASSLTGGAHNEQFF.

The CDR3 protein is CATSRDQTEAFF. Written as DNA, the CDR3 is TGTGCCACCAGCAGGGATCAAACTGAAGCTTTCTTT. V gene TRBV15 combines with J gene TRBJ1-1, with D unclear. V was pared by 3 bases and J by 5 bases, with 7 bases between. The CDR3 consists of 12 residues. Germline V CDR1 and CDR2: LNHNV, YYDKDF (reference sequence).

The chain carries TRBV5-4 and TRBJ2-3, with D tentatively TRBD2 (7 bases). Germline V gene lookup returns CDR1 SGHNT and CDR2 YYREEE (reference sequence). The CDR3 contains 17 residues. V lost 3 bases and J 4 bases, leaving 21 bases between the germline ends. In DNA, the CDR3 is TGTGCCAGCAGCTCACCCGGGGGCGGGAGATCGGCAGATACGCAGTATTTT. Translation: CASSSPGGGRSADTQYF.